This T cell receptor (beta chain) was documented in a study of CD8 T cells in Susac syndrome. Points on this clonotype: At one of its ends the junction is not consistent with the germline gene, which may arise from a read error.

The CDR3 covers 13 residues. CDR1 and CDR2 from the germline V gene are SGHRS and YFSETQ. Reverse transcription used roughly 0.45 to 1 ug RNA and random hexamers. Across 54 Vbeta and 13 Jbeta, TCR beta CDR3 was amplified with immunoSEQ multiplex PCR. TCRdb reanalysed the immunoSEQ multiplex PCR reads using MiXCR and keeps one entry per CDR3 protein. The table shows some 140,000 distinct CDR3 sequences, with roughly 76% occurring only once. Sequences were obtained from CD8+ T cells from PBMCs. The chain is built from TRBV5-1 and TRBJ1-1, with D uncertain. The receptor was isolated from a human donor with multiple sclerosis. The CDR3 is CASSSEVNTEVFF. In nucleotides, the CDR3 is TGCGCCAGCAGCTCGGAGGTGAACACTGAAGTTTTCTTT.